One sample yielded the 16 T cell receptor beta chains listed below, sequenced in a study of beta chain features in type 1 diabetes. Expressed TCRB transcripts were sequenced after all isolated RNA was converted to cDNA. The assay was immunoSEQ multiplex PCR, and TCRdb's table has in-frame clones only and misses some. The table records under 550,000 clones, roughly 10% of them present only once. Sample: naive CD4+ T cells from blood. Source of these receptors: a woman aged 18-29 years in good health.

In this sample, this clone turned up a few times. This chain joins TRBV10-3 and TRBJ1-1, with 7 bases aligning to TRBD1. There are 18 residues in the CDR3. CDR1 is ENHRY, CDR2 SYGVKD, per germline. V lost 1 base to trimming and J lost 5 bases; unmatched junction nucleotides: 16. CDR3 in amino acids: CAISEYGITGALGTEAFF. DNA for the CDR3: TGTGCCATCAGTGAGTACGGCATCACAGGGGCCCTTGGGACTGAAGCTTTCTTT.

In its sample, this clone was seen a few times. The J gene is TRBJ2-1, the V gene TRBV2; D is uncertain. The CDR3 consists of 13 residues. Trimming left V 5 bases short and J 4 bases short, with 9 bases between. CDR1 is SNHLY and CDR2 is FYNNEI in the germline V gene. This CDR3 is CASSLVRYNEQFF. In DNA, the CDR3 is TGTGCCAGCAGTCTGGTACGTTACAATGAGCAGTTCTTC.

This clone was detected a few times. J is TRBJ1-1 and V is TRBV27; TRBD1 matches 7 bases. The CDR3 is made up of 13 amino acids. J lost 4 bases, V lost 8 bases, and 7 bases had no gene match. CDR1 and CDR2 from the germline V gene are MNHEY and SMNVEV (reference sequence). This chain's CDR3 is CASRRQGGTEAFF. The CDR3 nucleotides are TGTGCCAGCCGAAGACAGGGAGGCACTGAAGCTTTCTTT.

A word on this clone: A much larger clone sits a single nucleotide away, making a read error possible. Other nucleotide sequences in the sample specify the same CDR3. The chain couples TRBV7-2 to TRBJ2-3; D gene unclear. Germline assignment: CDR1 SGHTA and CDR2 FQGNSA. With 4 bases removed from V and 3 bases from J, the gap between germline ends came to 5 bases. The length of the CDR3 is 12 residues. CDR3 sequence reads: CASSSYTDTQYF. Here the CDR3 DNA reads TGTGCCAGCAGCTCCTATACAGATACGCAGTATTTT. Filled out from reference TRBV7-2 and TRBJ2-3, the complete variable domain reads GAGVSQSPSNKVTEKGKDVELRCDPISGHTALYWYRQSLGQGLEFLIYFQGNSAPDKSGLPSDRFSAERTGGSVSTLTIQRTQQEDSAVYLCASSSYTDTQYFGPGTRLTVL.

The CDR3 loop reads CASRSDRNNSPLHF. The DNA for the CDR3 is TGTGCCAGCAGATCAGACAGGAATAATTCACCCCTCCACTTT. The chain carries TRBV2 and TRBJ1-6; possible D gene TRBD1, 6 bases. Germline V gives CDR1 SNHLY, CDR2 FYNNEI. CDR3 length equals 14 residues. Trimming shortened V by 6 bases and J by 5 bases, and 11 bases separated the two germline ends. The full variable domain, its missing parts supplied by reference TRBV2 and TRBJ1-6, is EPEVTQTPSHQVTQMGQEVILRCVPISNHLYFYWYRQILGQKVEFLVSFYNNEISEKSEIFDDQFSVERPDGSNFTLKIRSTKLEDSAMYFCASRSDRNNSPLHFGNGTRLTVT.

This rearrangement joins TRBV5-4 to TRBJ2-1; D uncertain. CDR3 length: 11 residues. CDR1 and CDR2 from the germline V gene are SGHNT and YYREEE (reference sequence). Trimming stripped 8 bases from V and 5 bases from J, with 8 bases between. CDR3 loop: CASITNNEQFF. The CDR3 DNA is TGTGCCAGTATAACGAACAATGAGCAGTTCTTC. Based on the CDR3 plus reference TRBV5-4 and TRBJ2-1, the full variable domain is ETGVTQSPTHLIKTRGQQVTLRCSSQSGHNTVSWYQQALGQGPQFIFQYYREEENGRGNFPPRFSGLQFPNYSSELNVNALELDDSALYLCASITNNEQFFGPGTRLTVL.

The V gene is TRBV28, the J gene TRBJ1-3; D remains ambiguous. CDR1 and CDR2 from the germline V gene are MDHEN and SYDVKM. Trimming shortened V by 6 bases and J by 4 bases, and 16 bases separated the two germline ends. This CDR3 spans 15 amino acids. The CDR3 reads CASSPDLGSGNTIYF. The DNA of the CDR3 is TGTGCCAGCAGCCCGGACCTCGGCTCAGGAAACACCATATATTTT. The entire variable domain, with the rest obtained from reference TRBV28 and TRBJ1-3, is as follows: DVKVTQSSRYLVKRTGEKVFLECVQDMDHENMFWYRQDPGLGLRLIYFSYDVKMKEKGDIPEGYSVSREKKERFSLILESASTNQTSMYLCASSPDLGSGNTIYFGEGSWLTVV.

This clone was seen a handful of times. The chain uses TRBV30 and TRBJ1-5; D not resolved. Germline CDR1 and CDR2: GTSNPN and SVGIG (reference sequence). Trimming shortened V by 2 bases and J by 6 bases, and 11 bases separated the two germline ends. CDR3 length: 13 amino acids. As DNA, the CDR3 is TGTGCCTGGAGTACTTCTCAAGGTCAGCCCCAGCATTTT. This gives the protein CAWSTSQGQPQHF.

V is TRBV19 and J is TRBJ2-5; possible D gene TRBD2, 6 bases. CDR3 length equals 14 residues. Germline V gene data show CDR1 as LNHDA and CDR2 as SQIVND (reference sequence). The V end lost 6 bases, the J end lost 4 bases, and 15 bases lay between the germline ends. For the CDR3, the DNA is TGTGCCAGTAGCGCCCGGGGGTCGGCAGAGACCCAGTACTTC. It codes for CASSARGSAETQYF.

This chain joins TRBV5-1 and TRBJ2-7, with 9 bases that match TRBD1. There are 14 residues in the CDR3. Trimming cost V 4 bases and J 2 bases; bases outside gene matches: 4. Germline V CDR1 and CDR2: SGHRS, YFSETQ. The CDR3 is CASSPRQGAYEQYV. DNA of the CDR3: TGCGCCAGCAGCCCAAGACAGGGGGCCTACGAGCAGTACGTC.

The chain joins TRBV27 to TRBJ2-5, with 8 bases aligning to TRBD1. There are 17 residues in the CDR3. CDR1 is MNHEY and CDR2 is SMNVEV in the germline V gene (reference sequence). The V and J ends lost 5 bases and 2 bases, in that order; junction bases with no gene match: 13. The CDR3 spells CASSIGTGAIGQETQYF. CDR3 DNA sequence: TGTGCCAGCAGTATAGGGACAGGCGCCATAGGTCAAGAGACCCAGTACTTC.

The J gene is TRBJ2-2, the V gene TRBV15; D is uncertain. The germline V gene encodes CDR1 LNHNV and CDR2 YYDKDF (reference sequence). This CDR3 has 16 residues. Trimming shortened V by 0 bases and J by 1 base, and 9 bases separated the two germline ends. The CDR3, as DNA: TGTGCCACCAGCAGAGAGCTAATAAAGAACACCGGGGAGCTGTTTTTT. This sequence encodes CATSRELIKNTGELFF.

The rearrangement uses TRBV15 and TRBJ2-1; 8 bases are a match to TRBD1. CDR1 and CDR2 from the germline V gene are LNHNV and YYDKDF (reference sequence). The CDR3 has 14 amino acids. V was clipped by 1 base and J by 10 bases; unmatched bases: 6. DNA for the CDR3: TGTGCCACCAGCAGAGCCACCGGACAGGGAGAGCAGTTCTTC. Its translation: CATSRATGQGEQFF.

The CDR3 region has the DNA TGTGCCAGCAGTTTAACAGGGAACTCCTACGAGCAGTACGTC. It translates to CASSLTGNSYEQYV. The rearrangement joins TRBV27 to TRBJ2-7; D is perhaps TRBD1 (6 bases). Germline values: CDR1 MNHEY, CDR2 SMNVEV (reference sequence). This CDR3 is built from 14 residues. V was trimmed by 2 bases and J by 0 bases, leaving 8 bases between them.

The V gene is TRBV7-3, the J gene TRBJ2-3; 8 nucleotides agree with TRBD2. CDR3 length equals 15 residues. From germline, CDR1 is SGHTA and CDR2 FQGTGA. V shed 4 bases, J shed 1 base, and the junction held 4 bases outside the gene matches. CDR3 sequence: CASSSGTRGTDTQYF. CDR3 nucleotides: TGTGCCAGCAGCTCCGGGACTAGGGGCACAGATACGCAGTATTTT.

There are a few counts of this clone. V usage is TRBV7-9 and J usage is TRBJ2-3; D remains ambiguous. CDR3 length: 12 amino acids. The V and J ends lost 5 bases and 6 bases respectively, with 9 bases between them. Germline CDR1 SEHNR, CDR2 FQNEAQ (reference sequence). The CDR3 reads CASSQAVDTQYF. The CDR3 DNA follows: TGTGCCAGCAGCCAGGCGGTGGATACGCAGTATTTT.